The 11 T cell receptor beta chains listed next were all sequenced from one sample in a study of blood T cell repertoires in COVID-19. Assay: immunoSEQ multiplex PCR; the TCRdb copy retains only in-frame clones and omits some. The data show 97,000 or so clones, roughly 87% seen once. The specimen was peripheral blood. The receptors were sampled from an elderly man with acute or convalescent COVID-19.

CDR3 DNA: TGTGCCAGCAGTTACGCCGGGACAGGGAAAGGCGGGGAGCTGTTTTTT. Translation: CASSYAGTGKGGELFF. The rearrangement joins TRBV6-5 to TRBJ2-2; 9 positions match TRBD1. With 2 bases clipped from V and 7 bases from J, the junction kept 8 bases outside the gene matches. Germline lookup yields CDR1 MNHEY and CDR2 SVGAGI. The CDR3 is made up of 16 amino acids.

The V gene is TRBV6-2 or TRBV6-3, the J gene TRBJ1-4, with D perhaps TRBD1 (5 bases). CDR1 is MNHEY, CDR2 SVGEGT, per germline. The CDR3 is made up of 15 amino acids. V lost 4 bases and J 11 bases, leaving 20 bases between the germline ends. CDR3 sequence reads: CASSWDQGMKQKLFF. CDR3 sequence (DNA): TGTGCCAGCAGTTGGGATCAGGGTATGAAGCAGAAACTGTTTTTT.

This clone was counted only a few times. This chain uses TRBV19 with TRBJ1-5; TRBD1 might be the D (5 bases). This CDR3 is 15 amino acids long. CDR1 and CDR2 from the germline V gene are LNHDA and SQIVND (reference sequence). The V gene lost 6 bases and the J gene lost 2 bases, with 14 bases spanning the gap. The CDR3 sequence: CASRGRGSGNQPQHF. As DNA, the CDR3 is TGTGCCAGTAGGGGGCGGGGGTCTGGCAATCAGCCCCAGCATTTT.

V usage is TRBV11-2 and J usage is TRBJ2-5, with 9 bases fitting TRBD2. In germline, CDR1 is SGHAT, CDR2 FQNNGV. The V segment lost 4 bases and the J segment 4 bases; nucleotides outside the gene matches: 16. This CDR3 contains 18 residues. The CDR3 sequence: CASSSPSDGLAGRETQYF. Here the CDR3 DNA reads TGTGCCAGCAGCTCACCATCTGATGGGCTAGCGGGGAGAGAGACCCAGTACTTC.

J is TRBJ2-3 and V is TRBV14; D is perhaps TRBD1 (6 bases). Trimming shortened V by 4 bases and J by 5 bases, and 16 bases separated the two germline ends. The germline V gene has CDR1 SGHDN and CDR2 FVKESK. The length of the CDR3 is 15 residues. CDR3 sequence (DNA): TGTGCCAGCAGCCGATTGACAGGCCCCGGAGATACGCAGTATTTT. It yields the protein CASSRLTGPGDTQYF.

This sequence joins TRBV13 and TRBJ2-7; D is undetermined. Deletions cut 5 bases from V and 1 base from J, with 15 bases between. The CDR3 covers 15 residues. Germline CDR1 PRHDT, CDR2 FYEKMQ (reference sequence). As DNA, the CDR3 is TGTGCCAGCAGCCACGACACGGATGAGTCCTACGAGCAGTACTTC. As protein: CASSHDTDESYEQYF.

This clone appeared once. The gene calls are TRBV27 and TRBJ2-5; 7 bases map to TRBD1. V dropped 4 bases and J dropped 4; count of bases not matched to a gene: 9. The CDR3 has 15 residues. Germline assignment: CDR1 MNHEY and CDR2 SMNVEV (reference sequence). The CDR3 sequence: CASSSPRGSGETQYF. In DNA, the CDR3 is TGTGCCAGCAGTTCTCCCAGGGGGTCGGGAGAGACCCAGTACTTC.

The V gene is TRBV9, the J gene TRBJ1-1; D is undetermined. V lost 0 bases and J 2 bases, leaving 11 bases between the germline ends. The CDR3 length is 15 residues. Germline loops: CDR1 SGDLS, CDR2 YYNGEE. CDR3 sequence reads: CASSVAAGENTEAFF. The CDR3 DNA sequence: TGTGCCAGCAGCGTAGCAGCGGGAGAAAACACTGAAGCTTTCTTT.

The genes are TRBV2 and TRBJ2-2; TRBD1 matches at 9 bases. With 6 bases clipped from V and 4 bases from J, the junction kept 6 bases outside the gene matches. The CDR3 consists of 15 residues. CDR1 and CDR2 from the germline V gene are SNHLY and FYNNEI. The CDR3 loop reads CASRNDRGSTGELFF. DNA of the CDR3: TGTGCCAGCAGAAACGACAGGGGGAGCACCGGGGAGCTGTTTTTT.

The rearrangement joins TRBV20-1 to TRBJ2-3; D might be TRBD1 or TRBD2, each matching 5 bases. Trimming left V 3 bases short and J 6 bases short, with 13 bases between. In germline, CDR1 is DFQATT, CDR2 SNEGSKA (reference sequence). The CDR3 covers 13 residues. The CDR3 reads CSASGGVPDTQYF. CDR3 bases: TGCAGTGCTAGTGGGGGAGTCCCGGATACGCAGTATTTT.

This rearrangement joins TRBV2 to TRBJ2-7; D might be TRBD2 (6 bases). V lost 7 bases and J lost 6, with 16 bases in between. The V gene's germline CDR1 is SNHLY and CDR2 FYNNEI. The CDR3 has 13 residues. CDR3 residues: CASTLGLNAEQYF. DNA of the CDR3: TGTGCCAGCACCTTAGGACTAAACGCCGAGCAGTACTTC. Together with reference TRBV2 and TRBJ2-7, the CDR3 gives the full variable domain: EPEVTQTPSHQVTQMGQEVILRCVPISNHLYFYWYRQILGQKVEFLVSFYNNEISEKSEIFDDQFSVERPDGSNFTLKIRSTKLEDSAMYFCASTLGLNAEQYFGPGTRLTVT.